This is a list of T cell receptor beta chains from one sample in a study of shared clonotypes between healthy human individuals. Profiling relied on immunoSEQ multiplex PCR, and the TCRdb table lists in-frame clones only, not all of them. This sample yields 750,000 to 1,000,000 clones, of which around 93% are seen a single time; 24% belongs to the top ten. Input material: naive CD8+ T cells sorted from blood. The source of these receptors is a man aged 30 to 39 in good health. Each CDR3 is given with its conserved first and last residue. Each record gives: CDR3 DNA, CDR3 protein, J gene, V gene, D gene, clone size. A D gene is named only where the DNA matches it firmly. The listing skips clone size in some rows; elsewhere it reads once, few, many or a size class.

CDR3 DNA: TGTGCCAGCAGTGATGGGGGGGAACCCCAGCATTTT; CDR3 protein: CASSDGGEPQHF; J gene: TRBJ1-5; V gene: TRBV2; D gene: -; clone size: -
CDR3 DNA: TGTGCCAGCAGCGACCCCCTCCTTGAGGGGGGTGGAGAGACCCAGTACTTC; CDR3 protein: CASSDPLLEGGGETQYF; J gene: TRBJ2-5; V gene: TRBV7-9; D gene: -; clone size: -
CDR3 DNA: TGTGCCTGGACCTTCCCGGGACTAGATAATGAGCAGTTCTTC; CDR3 protein: CAWTFPGLDNEQFF; J gene: TRBJ2-1; V gene: TRBV30; D gene: TRBD2; clone size: once
CDR3 DNA: TGTGCCAGCAGCTTAGACCCCGGGGAGCTGTTTTTT; CDR3 protein: CASSLDPGELFF; J gene: TRBJ2-2; V gene: TRBV11-3; D gene: -; clone size: -
CDR3 DNA: TGTGCCAGCAGGGGCCACCTCCTGTACTTC; CDR3 protein: CASRGHLLYF; J gene: TRBJ2-7; V gene: TRBV2; D gene: -; clone size: -
CDR3 DNA: TGTGCCAGCAGTTTAGTGATCTGGACAGGGGTTGCAGATACGCAGTATTTT; CDR3 protein: CASSLVIWTGVADTQYF; J gene: TRBJ2-3; V gene: TRBV28; D gene: TRBD1; clone size: -
CDR3 DNA: TGCGCCAGCAGCCAACTAGCGGGTGGGTCCTACGAGCAGTACTTC; CDR3 protein: CASSQLAGGSYEQYF; J gene: TRBJ2-7; V gene: TRBV4-3; D gene: TRBD2; clone size: -
CDR3 DNA: TGTGCCAGCAGTGACCTTGCGGGAGACCCGAGCTCCTACAATGAGCAGTTCTTC; CDR3 protein: CASSDLAGDPSSYNEQFF; J gene: TRBJ2-1; V gene: TRBV6-1; D gene: TRBD2; clone size: -
CDR3 DNA: TGTGCCTGGGGACATAGCTCCTACGAGCAGTACTTC; CDR3 protein: CAWGHSSYEQYF; J gene: TRBJ2-7; V gene: TRBV30; D gene: -; clone size: -
CDR3 DNA: TGTGCCAGCAGCCAAGATGGCGGGGGCTCTGGAAACACCATATATTTT; CDR3 protein: CASSQDGGGSGNTIYF; J gene: TRBJ1-3; V gene: TRBV14; D gene: -; clone size: -
CDR3 DNA: TGCGCCAGCAGCCAAACCCGGGCGGACACTGAAGCTTTCTTT; CDR3 protein: CASSQTRADTEAFF; J gene: TRBJ1-1; V gene: TRBV5-1; D gene: -; clone size: -
CDR3 DNA: TGTGCCAGCAGTTCACTAGGGGCCTTGATAGCGGGGGACAATGAGCAGTTCTTC; CDR3 protein: CASSSLGALIAGDNEQFF; J gene: TRBJ2-1; V gene: TRBV28; D gene: TRBD2; clone size: -
CDR3 DNA: TGTGCCAGCAGTTTTGGCAGGGGTAGTCAGCCCCAGCATTTT; CDR3 protein: CASSFGRGSQPQHF; J gene: TRBJ1-5; V gene: TRBV27; D gene: -; clone size: -
CDR3 DNA: TGTGCCAGCAGCTCGAGACAGGAACCATACTACAATGAGCAGTTCTTC; CDR3 protein: CASSSRQEPYYNEQFF; J gene: TRBJ2-1; V gene: TRBV5-4; D gene: -; clone size: -
CDR3 DNA: TGTGCCAGCAGTTTATCCGGGCCCGAAGAGACCCAGTACTTC; CDR3 protein: CASSLSGPEETQYF; J gene: TRBJ2-5; V gene: TRBV27; D gene: -; clone size: -
CDR3 DNA: TGTGCCAGCAGACCTTTTACAGGGGGAGAGCAGTACTTC; CDR3 protein: CASRPFTGGEQYF; J gene: TRBJ2-7; V gene: TRBV11-2; D gene: TRBD1; clone size: -
CDR3 DNA: TGTGCCAGCAGCATTAGACAGGGGCGGACCTACGAGCAGTACTTC; CDR3 protein: CASSIRQGRTYEQYF; J gene: TRBJ2-7; V gene: TRBV13; D gene: TRBD1; clone size: -
CDR3 DNA: TGTGCCAGCAGCCAAGGCCGGACTAGCGGGCAAGAGACCCAGTACTTC; CDR3 protein: CASSQGRTSGQETQYF; J gene: TRBJ2-5; V gene: TRBV11-2; D gene: TRBD2; clone size: -
CDR3 DNA: TGTGCCAGCAGCAACTCGGGGTCCTACAATGAGCAGTTCTTC; CDR3 protein: CASSNSGSYNEQFF; J gene: TRBJ2-1; V gene: TRBV5-4; D gene: -; clone size: -
CDR3 DNA: TGTGCCAGCAGCTCTAAAGAGACCCAGTACTTC; CDR3 protein: CASSSKETQYF; J gene: TRBJ2-5; V gene: TRBV7-9; D gene: -; clone size: -
CDR3 DNA: TGTGCCAGCAGTTTAACAGTTAGCACAGATACGCAGTATTTT; CDR3 protein: CASSLTVSTDTQYF; J gene: TRBJ2-3; V gene: TRBV6-6; D gene: -; clone size: -
CDR3 DNA: TGTGCCAGCAGCCCCAGGACAGGGAGGGCTTCCCAGCATTTT; CDR3 protein: CASSPRTGRASQHF; J gene: TRBJ1-5; V gene: TRBV28; D gene: TRBD1; clone size: once
CDR3 DNA: TGTGCCAGCAGTCAGGACGCCCAGCTGTCTGGCTACACCTTC; CDR3 protein: CASSQDAQLSGYTF; J gene: TRBJ1-2; V gene: TRBV27; D gene: -; clone size: few
CDR3 DNA: TGTGCCACCAGCAGAGATTGGAGGGTCGAGGGGAACACTGAAGCTTTCTTT; CDR3 protein: CATSRDWRVEGNTEAFF; J gene: TRBJ1-1; V gene: TRBV15; D gene: -; clone size: -
CDR3 DNA: TGTGCCAGCAGCCCCGGGGCTAGCGGGGCCAGCAATGAGCAGTTCTTC; CDR3 protein: CASSPGASGASNEQFF; J gene: TRBJ2-1; V gene: TRBV7-2; D gene: TRBD2; clone size: once
CDR3 DNA: TGCGCCAGCAGTTTGAGGGACAGGGGTCAAGAGACCCAGTACTTC; CDR3 protein: CASSLRDRGQETQYF; J gene: TRBJ2-5; V gene: TRBV5-1; D gene: TRBD1; clone size: -
CDR3 DNA: TGTGCCAGCAGCTACGGGACGGAAGTCTACGAGCAGTACTTC; CDR3 protein: CASSYGTEVYEQYF; J gene: TRBJ2-7; V gene: TRBV11-2; D gene: -; clone size: -
CDR3 DNA: TGTGCCAGCAGTCTATATGGACAAACCCACGAGACCCAGTACTTC; CDR3 protein: CASSLYGQTHETQYF; J gene: TRBJ2-5; V gene: TRBV27; D gene: -; clone size: -
CDR3 DNA: TGCGCCAGCACCCCGCGGGGCCGGACTGAAGCTTTCTTT; CDR3 protein: CASTPRGRTEAFF; J gene: TRBJ1-1; V gene: TRBV4-1; D gene: -; clone size: -
CDR3 DNA: TGTGCCAGCAGCCCCTTTCGGGGAGCGGTCGATGAGCAGTTCTTC; CDR3 protein: CASSPFRGAVDEQFF; J gene: TRBJ2-1; V gene: TRBV11-2; D gene: -; clone size: -
CDR3 DNA: TGTGCCAGCAGTTTATATACAGGGAAAATCACAGATACGCAGTATTTT; CDR3 protein: CASSLYTGKITDTQYF; J gene: TRBJ2-3; V gene: TRBV27; D gene: -; clone size: -
CDR3 DNA: TGTGCCAGCAGCTCAGCGGGAGGGATATACGAGCAGTACTTC; CDR3 protein: CASSSAGGIYEQYF; J gene: TRBJ2-7; V gene: TRBV7-9; D gene: TRBD2; clone size: -
CDR3 DNA: TGTGCCAGCAGCCGGGTCGGTTGGTCGCAGAGCTCCTACGAGCAGTACTTC; CDR3 protein: CASSRVGWSQSSYEQYF; J gene: TRBJ2-7; V gene: TRBV7-9; D gene: -; clone size: -
CDR3 DNA: TGTGCCAGCAGTTACTCTGGGGGGGGCTATGGCTACACCTTC; CDR3 protein: CASSYSGGGYGYTF; J gene: TRBJ1-2; V gene: TRBV6-5; D gene: -; clone size: -
CDR3 DNA: TGTGCCAGCACTACGGTGGGGAACACTGAAGCTTTCTTT; CDR3 protein: CASTTVGNTEAFF; J gene: TRBJ1-1; V gene: TRBV6-5; D gene: -; clone size: once
CDR3 DNA: TGTGCCAGCAGTTTCGGACAGGGTTTGGGGGAGCAGTTCTTC; CDR3 protein: CASSFGQGLGEQFF; J gene: TRBJ2-1; V gene: TRBV27; D gene: TRBD1; clone size: -
CDR3 DNA: TGTGCCAGCAGATCAGCTCATTTAGGCAATGAGCAGTTCTTC; CDR3 protein: CASRSAHLGNEQFF; J gene: TRBJ2-1; V gene: TRBV2; D gene: -; clone size: once
CDR3 DNA: TGTGCTAGCAGCTTAGGGGGTCCCCCCAATGAGCAGTTCTTC; CDR3 protein: CASSLGGPPNEQFF; J gene: TRBJ2-1; V gene: TRBV7-7; D gene: -; clone size: -
CDR3 DNA: TGCGCCAGCAGCCAAGGGTCCAGAGCTGGCAATGAGCAGTTCTTC; CDR3 protein: CASSQGSRAGNEQFF; J gene: TRBJ2-1; V gene: TRBV4-3; D gene: -; clone size: -
CDR3 DNA: TGTGCCAGCAGTTTACCCACCACAGATACGCAGTATTTT; CDR3 protein: CASSLPTTDTQYF; J gene: TRBJ2-3; V gene: TRBV28; D gene: -; clone size: -
CDR3 DNA: TGTGCCAGCAGCTCCGTCGACGCTTCGCCGGTTTACAATGAGCAGTTCTTC; CDR3 protein: CASSSVDASPVYNEQFF; J gene: TRBJ2-1; V gene: TRBV7-2; D gene: -; clone size: -
CDR3 DNA: TGTGCCACCAGCAGGGGGTCTAGCGGGAGTCGCAATGAGCAGTTCTTC; CDR3 protein: CATSRGSSGSRNEQFF; J gene: TRBJ2-1; V gene: TRBV15; D gene: TRBD2; clone size: -
CDR3 DNA: TGTGCCAGCAGCTTAGGACAGGGGAGGGCTGGGGCCAACGTCCTGACTTTC; CDR3 protein: CASSLGQGRAGANVLTF; J gene: TRBJ2-6; V gene: TRBV7-2; D gene: -; clone size: -
CDR3 DNA: TGTGCCAGCTGGATACTAGCGACGAGCTCCTACGAGCAGTACTTC; CDR3 protein: CASWILATSSYEQYF; J gene: TRBJ2-7; V gene: TRBV6-1; D gene: TRBD2; clone size: -
CDR3 DNA: TGCGCCAGCGGGTGGCAAACTAACTCGAACACCGGGGAGCTGTTTTTT; CDR3 protein: CASGWQTNSNTGELFF; J gene: TRBJ2-2; V gene: TRBV4-1; D gene: -; clone size: -
CDR3 DNA: TGTGCCAGCAGTTTAGGACTAGCGGGCCACGAGCAGTACTTC; CDR3 protein: CASSLGLAGHEQYF; J gene: TRBJ2-7; V gene: TRBV27; D gene: TRBD2; clone size: -
CDR3 DNA: TGTGCCAGCAGCCCGAAACCCGGAGGCAGCCCTGCGATGTTTTTT; CDR3 protein: CASSPKPGGSPAMFF; J gene: TRBJ1-4; V gene: TRBV11-2; D gene: -; clone size: -
CDR3 DNA: TGTGCCAGCAGAATATGGGGTTTGGCTACAGATACGCAGTATTTT; CDR3 protein: CASRIWGLATDTQYF; J gene: TRBJ2-3; V gene: TRBV11-2; D gene: -; clone size: once
CDR3 DNA: TGTGCCAGCAGCGCCCCAGGGGAAGGTGATGAAAAACTGTTTTTT; CDR3 protein: CASSAPGEGDEKLFF; J gene: TRBJ1-4; V gene: TRBV2; D gene: -; clone size: -
CDR3 DNA: TGTGCCAGCAGCTTAGCGGACAGAAGACGAGGCCAAGAGACCCAGTACTTC; CDR3 protein: CASSLADRRRGQETQYF; J gene: TRBJ2-5; V gene: TRBV7-9; D gene: -; clone size: -
CDR3 DNA: TGCAGCGTTGAAGGAGGGGGGGAGACCTACGAGCAGTACTTC; CDR3 protein: CSVEGGGETYEQYF; J gene: TRBJ2-7; V gene: TRBV29-1; D gene: -; clone size: -
CDR3 DNA: TGTGCCAGCCTGGAGCTTGGGGCCAACGTCCTGACTTTC; CDR3 protein: CASLELGANVLTF; J gene: TRBJ2-6; V gene: TRBV5-4; D gene: -; clone size: -
CDR3 DNA: TGTGCCGGGGACAGGATTATCTACGAGCAGTACTTC; CDR3 protein: CAGDRIIYEQYF; J gene: TRBJ2-7; V gene: TRBV19; D gene: TRBD1; clone size: -
CDR3 DNA: TGTGCCAGCAGCTGGGGGGGAGAATACACCGGGGAGCTGTTTTTT; CDR3 protein: CASSWGGEYTGELFF; J gene: TRBJ2-2; V gene: TRBV7-6; D gene: TRBD2; clone size: -
CDR3 DNA: TGTGCCAGCAGCCCAAACTTTGGGACTAGCGGGGTTCAGGAGAACGGGGAGCTGTTTTTT; CDR3 protein: CASSPNFGTSGVQENGELFF; J gene: TRBJ2-2; V gene: TRBV9; D gene: TRBD2; clone size: -
CDR3 DNA: TGTGCCAGCAGCCAATTTAGGGAGCGGTACGAGCAGTACTTC; CDR3 protein: CASSQFRERYEQYF; J gene: TRBJ2-7; V gene: TRBV7-2; D gene: -; clone size: -
CDR3 DNA: TGTGCCAGCAGTTCCCCGTCGACAATAGCCAAAAACATTCAGTACTTC; CDR3 protein: CASSSPSTIAKNIQYF; J gene: TRBJ2-4; V gene: TRBV28; D gene: -; clone size: -
CDR3 DNA: TGTGCCAGCAGCCAAGGCTCCGAGCAGTACTTC; CDR3 protein: CASSQGSEQYF; J gene: TRBJ2-7; V gene: TRBV14; D gene: -; clone size: -
CDR3 DNA: TGTGCCAGCAGCTCTAAAGGACTAGTCCAGTTCTTC; CDR3 protein: CASSSKGLVQFF; J gene: TRBJ2-1; V gene: TRBV11-2; D gene: TRBD2; clone size: -